This T cell receptor beta chain was obtained from a study of blood T cell repertoires in COVID-19. At the level of the study: The origin of the acute and convalescent COVID-19 samples was the United States, Italy and Spain. Nucleic acid was either cDNA or gDNA, and it came from T cells, B-cell-depleted T cells, or PBMCs.

The authors' processing: Amplified reference gene primers provided the basis for estimating nucleated cell counts. TCRdb keeps only in-frame clones here, not all; method: immunoSEQ multiplex PCR. From that table come the V and J calls and clone size; the DNA was used to work out D and trimming. The sample includes 110,000 to 150,000 clones, approximately 80% of them seen just once. The CDR3 is 13 amino acids. Germline CDR1 is LGHDT and CDR2 is YNNKEL (reference sequence). V lost 1 base and J 7 bases, leaving 10 bases between the germline ends. V usage is TRBV3-1 (or the pseudogene TRBV3-2) and J usage is TRBJ1-2; D possibly corresponds to TRBD1 (6 bases). The clonotype was recovered from an elderly woman in a cohort sampled during active or convalescent COVID-19. The source material was peripheral blood. The CDR3 DNA is TGTGCCAGCAGCCAAGGCAGGGGTAGTGGCTACACCTTC. Its protein product is CASSQGRGSGYTF.